This T cell receptor (beta chain) stems from a study of T cell repertoires in cytomegalovirus infection. Study-level results: HLA-C-restricted, CMV-specific TCR beta clonotypes were dominant ex vivo.

TCRdb re-called the reads through MiXCR, storing one row per CDR3 protein. The profile shows roughly 500,000 distinct CDR3 sequences, 15% to 20% of them singletons. This clonotype was observed many times. No antigen is known for it. The sequencing input was CD8+ T cells from PBMCs. This receptor was obtained from a human donor in good health (CMV status not recorded). Some clones in this sample may be carry-over from other donors' samples.

CDR3 in DNA: TGTGCCAGCAGCTTAGCGGATGGCTACACCTTC. Amino acid sequence: CASSLADGYTF. The chain recombines TRBV7-9 with TRBJ1-2; the D is unclear. This CDR3 has 11 residues. Germline loops: CDR1 SEHNR, CDR2 FQNEAQ (reference sequence). V gave up 0 bases and J gave up 6 bases, with 2 bases separating them.